The following is a TCR beta chain sequence with its context. Its cognate antigen is unknown. This specimen comes from a study of cytomegalovirus exposure and HLA in healthy donors. Study-wide results and limits: The classifier reportedly diagnosed cytomegalovirus status with high specificity and sensitivity. The study labeled 170 or so TCR beta chains cytomegalovirus-associated. CMV serostatus was the only immune exposure information that was available. Several of the most significant clusters appeared linked to common viral pathogens, based on a later analysis.

CDR1 is MDHEN and CDR2 is SYDVKM in the germline V gene. With 6 bases clipped from V and 4 bases from J, the junction kept 8 bases outside the gene matches. This CDR3 contains 16 residues. The PCR had 60 Vbeta and 13 Jbeta primers. Data came from immunoSEQ multiplex PCR; TCRdb stores just in-frame clones and leaves some out. The sample records about 140,000 clones, around 80% being singletons. The chain is built from TRBV28 and TRBJ1-6, with 8 bases matching TRBD1. The sample was PBMCs. This clonotype was sampled from a female donor in good health and CMV-seronegative. In nucleotides, the CDR3 is TGTGCCAGCAGCCCCGACAGGGGCATTTATAATTCACCCCTCCACTTT. Amino acid sequence: CASSPDRGIYNSPLHF.